These 32 T cell receptor beta chains were all obtained from the same sample, sequenced in a study of shared clonotypes between healthy human individuals. The table came from immunoSEQ multiplex PCR; TCRdb's copy has only in-frame clones and leaves some out. The sample holds 1.4 million or so clones, approximately 98.5% seen once. The sequenced sample was naive CD4+ T cells sorted from blood. Subset denoted: CD45RA+ positively selected. Every receptor here comes from a man younger than 40 in good health.

The chain recombines TRBV7-9 with TRBJ2-1; 13 bases agree with TRBD2. There are 19 residues in the CDR3. Germline CDR1 reads SEHNR; CDR2 reads FQNEAQ (reference sequence). With 8 bases clipped from V and 8 bases from J, the junction kept 21 bases outside the gene matches. CDR3 bases: TGTGCCAGCCCCTTAAGCCCGGGGACTAGCGGGATCCGCCAACATGAGCAGTTCTTC. Translated, it gives CASPLSPGTSGIRQHEQFF.

The chain joins TRBV15 to TRBJ1-5, with a weak D call TRBD1 (6 bases). The CDR3 sequence is 15 residues long. Per germline, CDR1 LNHNV and CDR2 YYDKDF (reference sequence). Trimming took off 1 base at V and 4 bases at J, with 11 bases between the two ends. The CDR3 coding sequence is TGTGCCACCAGCAGAGGCCCTCAGGGGAATCAGCCCCAGCATTTT. Translated: CATSRGPQGNQPQHF.

The chain has TRBV5-1 and TRBJ2-5, with no clear D. Germline V gene data show CDR1 as SGHRS and CDR2 as YFSETQ. The V and J ends lost 0 bases and 5 bases respectively, with 11 bases between them. The length of the CDR3 is 14 residues. The CDR3 is CASSLVLGRETQYF. CDR3 coding DNA: TGCGCCAGCAGCTTGGTCCTGGGAAGGGAGACCCAGTACTTC.

Here the CDR3 reads CASSELLERPLGDNYGYTF. In DNA form, the CDR3 reads TGTGCCAGCAGTGAACTCTTGGAACGTCCCCTTGGCGATAACTATGGCTACACCTTC. This chain connects TRBV6-1 to TRBJ1-2; D gene uncertain. This CDR3 has 19 residues. Germline V gene data show CDR1 as MNHNS and CDR2 as SASEGT. Deletions cut 2 bases from V and 1 base from J, with 23 bases between.

This clone came up a few times. The chain combines TRBV9 with TRBJ1-2, with TRBD1 identical over 7 bases. The germline V gene has CDR1 SGDLS and CDR2 YYNGEE. With V trimmed by 4 bases and J by 2 bases, 8 bases remained unmatched. CDR3 size: 15 residues. The CDR3 coding sequence is TGTGCCAGCAGCCCGAGGGACAGAACGAACTATGGCTACACCTTC. Translation gives CASSPRDRTNYGYTF.

The gene calls are TRBV9 and TRBJ2-5; no reliable D call. The length of the CDR3 is 15 residues. With 0 bases removed from V and 5 bases from J, the gap between germline ends came to 14 bases. Germline CDR1 SGDLS, CDR2 YYNGEE. In DNA form, the CDR3 reads TGTGCCAGCAGCGTAGAGGGCAGATCTTCGGAGACCCAGTACTTC. This gives the protein CASSVEGRSSETQYF.

This chain links TRBV9 with TRBJ1-4; D gene unclear. V shed 4 bases and J shed 3 bases, with 19 bases lying between them. This CDR3 spans 17 amino acids. Germline CDR1 reads SGDLS; CDR2 reads YYNGEE. The DNA of the CDR3 is TGTGCCAGCAGCCCGCAGCGTGGGTCAGTCCCTAATGAAAAACTGTTTTTT. This gives the protein CASSPQRGSVPNEKLFF. Together with reference TRBV9 and TRBJ1-4, the CDR3 gives the full variable domain: DSGVTQTPKHLITATGQRVTLRCSPRSGDLSVYWYQQSLDQGLQFLIQYYNGEERAKGNILERFSAQQFPDLHSELNLSSLELGDSALYFCASSPQRGSVPNEKLFFGSGTQLSVL.

This clone has just one count. This sequence joins TRBV11-2 and TRBJ1-1, with D possibly TRBD1 on 6 matching bases. This CDR3 contains 12 residues. Germline assignment: CDR1 SGHAT and CDR2 FQNNGV. V dropped 1 base and J dropped 8 bases, with 8 bases sitting between them. The CDR3 nucleotides are TGTGCCAGCAGCTTAGTAACAGGGGAAGCTTTCTTT. Residues: CASSLVTGEAFF. The entire variable domain, with the rest obtained from reference TRBV11-2 and TRBJ1-1, is as follows: EAGVAQSPRYKIIEKRQSVAFWCNPISGHATLYWYQQILGQGPKLLIQFQNNGVVDDSQLPKDRFSAERLKGVDSTLKIQPAKLEDSAVYLCASSLVTGEAFFGQGTRLTVV.

The rearrangement joins TRBV5-1 to TRBJ2-3, with TRBD2 as a possible D gene (6 bases). Germline CDR1 is SGHRS and CDR2 is YFSETQ. The germline V and J ends were trimmed by 0 bases and 5 bases, with 13 bases remaining between them. The CDR3 sequence is 15 residues long. The CDR3 DNA reads as TGCGCCAGCAGCTTGGCCGGAGGGAGTCAAGATACGCAGTATTTT. As protein: CASSLAGGSQDTQYF.

The V gene is TRBV7-2, the J gene TRBJ2-5; TRBD1 agrees at 8 bases. V shed 1 base, J shed 5 bases, and the junction held 9 bases outside the gene matches. The CDR3 covers 16 residues. Germline CDR1 reads SGHTA; CDR2 reads FQGNSA. The CDR3: CASSLVGQAVLETQYF. The CDR3, as DNA: TGTGCCAGCAGCTTAGTGGGACAGGCCGTATTGGAGACCCAGTACTTC.

This clone appeared a single time. The genes are TRBV2 and TRBJ2-7; D may match TRBD1 or TRBD2 (5 bases each). V was clipped by 3 bases and J by 0 bases, with 12 bases between them. This CDR3 comprises 15 residues. The germline V gene encodes CDR1 SNHLY and CDR2 FYNNEI. CDR3 sequence (DNA): TGTGCCAGCAGTGATTTGGGGGTCTCCTCCTACGAGCAGTACTTC. This encodes CASSDLGVSSYEQYF.

Details on this clone: This CDR3 is also generated by other DNA sequences in the sample. The J gene is TRBJ2-7, the V gene TRBV5-4; 10 bases are a match to TRBD1. CDR1 SGHNT and CDR2 YYREEE come from the germline V gene (reference sequence). The V gene end was trimmed by 3 bases and the J gene end by 2 bases; junction bases not matched to a gene: 2. CDR3 length equals 14 residues. The CDR3: CASSSGQGPYEQYF. CDR3 DNA sequence: TGTGCCAGCAGCTCGGGACAGGGGCCCTACGAGCAGTACTTC. Full variable domain (outside the CDR3, taken from reference TRBV5-4 and TRBJ2-7): ETGVTQSPTHLIKTRGQQVTLRCSSQSGHNTVSWYQQALGQGPQFIFQYYREEENGRGNFPPRFSGLQFPNYSSELNVNALELDDSALYLCASSSGQGPYEQYFGPGTRLTVT.

Comment on this clone: Mismatch with germline at one junction end may stem from a read error. The gene calls are TRBV7-7 and TRBJ2-1, with D tentatively TRBD2 (5 bases). The CDR3 consists of 16 residues. Germline-derived CDR1 and CDR2 are SSHAT and FNYEAQ (reference sequence). The CDR3 here is CASSPRPSGSYNEQFF. In DNA form, the CDR3 reads TGTGCTAGCAGCCCTCGGCCCAGCGGATCTTACAATGAGCAGTTCTTC. Looking up the rest from reference TRBV7-7 and TRBJ2-1 gives the full variable domain: GAGVSQSPRYKVTKRGQDVTLRCDPISSHATLYWYQQALGQGPEFLTYFNYEAQPDKSGLPSDRFSAERPEGSISTLTIQRTEQRDSAMYRCASSPRPSGSYNEQFFGPGTRLTVL.

This CDR3 reads CATRGTNTGELFF. The CDR3 DNA reads TGTGCCACCAGGGGAACGAACACCGGGGAGCTGTTTTTT. The chain couples TRBV15 to TRBJ2-2, with no clear D. The CDR3 contains 13 residues. V dropped 6 bases and J dropped 0 bases, with 5 bases sitting between them. Germline V gives CDR1 LNHNV, CDR2 YYDKDF (reference sequence).

The chain recombines TRBV9 with TRBJ2-7, with D possibly matching TRBD2 (5 bases). The CDR3 is 14 residues long. Looked up from germline, CDR1 is SGDLS and CDR2 is YYNGEE. V shed 0 bases and J shed 0 bases, with 7 bases lying between them. The CDR3 sequence is CASSVARDSYEQYF. The CDR3 DNA reads as TGTGCCAGCAGCGTAGCCCGGGACTCCTACGAGCAGTACTTC.

The rearrangement uses TRBV10-3 and TRBJ1-1; TRBD1 matches 7 bases. The CDR3 has 13 residues. Losses at the gene ends were 4 bases for V and 4 bases for J; bases not matched to a gene: 3. Germline CDR1 reads ENHRY; CDR2 reads SYGVKD. CDR3: CAISGQGLTEAFF. The CDR3 DNA reads as TGTGCCATCAGTGGACAGGGTCTCACTGAAGCTTTCTTT.

Note on this clone: A read error may produce the germline difference seen at one junction end. This chain links TRBV7-2 with TRBJ2-1, with 7 positions matching TRBD1. The length of the CDR3 is 15 residues. The germline gives CDR1 SGHTA, CDR2 FQGNSA. CDR3 protein: CASSFDRASSNEQFF. DNA of the CDR3: TGTGCCAGCAGCTTCGACAGGGCCTCCTCCAATGAGCAGTTCTTC.

The CDR3: CASSPDYLQGYNQPQHF. CDR3 bases: TGCGCCAGCAGCCCCGACTATCTCCAGGGCTACAATCAGCCCCAGCATTTT. The chain uses TRBV5-1 and TRBJ1-5, with TRBD1 as a possible D gene (5 bases). V shed 4 bases and J shed 3 bases, with 20 bases lying between them. Germline CDR1 is SGHRS and CDR2 is YFSETQ. There are 17 residues in the CDR3.

The V call is TRBV7-2, the J call TRBJ2-1; D is uncertain. The CDR3 loop spans 14 amino acids. The germline CDR1 and CDR2 sequences are SGHTA and FQGNSA. The V and J ends lost 1 base and 7 bases respectively, with 11 bases between them. The CDR3: CASSLGLDRNEQFF. CDR3 nucleotide sequence: TGTGCCAGCAGCTTAGGGCTAGATAGGAATGAGCAGTTCTTC.

The rearrangement links TRBV2 to TRBJ1-4; the D gene is possibly TRBD1 (5 bases). CDR3 length equals 15 residues. V was clipped by 6 bases and J by 0 bases, with 11 bases between them. Germline lookup yields CDR1 SNHLY and CDR2 FYNNEI. CDR3 in amino acids: CASRGPNPTNEKLFF. The CDR3 coding sequence is TGTGCCAGCAGGGGGCCGAACCCAACTAATGAAAAACTGTTTTTT.

The chain uses TRBV11-2 and TRBJ2-7; 7 nucleotides align to TRBD1. CDR3 length: 14 amino acids. Germline V CDR1 and CDR2: SGHAT, FQNNGV. J was trimmed by 4 bases and V by 2 bases; bases with no gene match: 5. CDR3 DNA: TGTGCCAGCAGCTTATACGGGACAGATTACGAGCAGTACTTC. It is translated as CASSLYGTDYEQYF.

The chain recombines TRBV11-2 with TRBJ1-5; unclear D gene. Per germline, CDR1 SGHAT and CDR2 FQNNGV. V was clipped by 0 bases and J by 8 bases, with 8 bases between them. CDR3 length: 13 residues. DNA for the CDR3: TGTGCCAGCAGCTTAGATCTAGAGGAGCCCCAGCATTTT. It yields the protein CASSLDLEEPQHF.

The sample holds one count of this clone. CDR3 coding DNA: TGTGCCAGCAGCTTAGATCTAGCCCGCTCGGGGTACTTC. Translation: CASSLDLARSGYF. The chain carries TRBV11-2 and TRBJ2-5; D perhaps matches TRBD2 (5 bases). CDR3 size: 13 residues. The V end lost 0 bases, the J end lost 13 bases, and 15 bases lay between the germline ends. Germline CDR1 is SGHAT and CDR2 is FQNNGV. Full variable domain (missing parts from reference TRBV11-2 and TRBJ2-5): EAGVAQSPRYKIIEKRQSVAFWCNPISGHATLYWYQQILGQGPKLLIQFQNNGVVDDSQLPKDRFSAERLKGVDSTLKIQPAKLEDSAVYLCASSLDLARSGYFGPGTRLLVL.

The chain uses TRBV6-5 and TRBJ2-7; D perhaps matches TRBD2 (5 bases). V gave up 6 bases and J gave up 4 bases, with 19 bases separating them. CDR1 is MNHEY, CDR2 SVGAGI, per germline. CDR3 size: 15 residues. The CDR3: CASSSGAGDWYEQYF. The CDR3 DNA is TGTGCCAGCAGCTCTGGTGCGGGCGACTGGTACGAGCAGTACTTC.

This chain links TRBV11-3 with TRBJ2-2; D might be TRBD1 or TRBD2, each matching 6 bases. Trimming took 5 bases from V and 3 from J, leaving 13 bases between them. CDR3 length: 15 amino acids. Per germline, CDR1 SGHNT and CDR2 YENEEA. CDR3 nucleotide sequence: TGTGCCAGCAGCCCTAAGGGGGGTCACACCGGGGAGCTGTTTTTT. Translation gives CASSPKGGHTGELFF. The full variable domain, rest sourced from reference TRBV11-3 and TRBJ2-2, is EAGVVQSPRYKIIEKKQPVAFWCNPISGHNTLYWYLQNLGQGPELLIRYENEEAVDDSQLPKDRFSAERLKGVDSTLKIQPAELGDSAVYLCASSPKGGHTGELFFGEGSRLTVL.

The chain combines TRBV5-4 with TRBJ1-3; D is unresolved. The V and J ends lost 4 bases and 3 bases respectively, with 11 bases between them. Germline assignment: CDR1 SGHNT and CDR2 YYREEE (reference sequence). The CDR3 has 14 amino acids. The CDR3 nucleotides read TGTGCCAGCAGCCGCGAGGGATTTGGAAACACCATATATTTT. Translating it yields CASSREGFGNTIYF.

The gene calls are TRBV5-6 and TRBJ2-7; tentatively, D is TRBD1 (6 bases). Looked up from germline, CDR1 is SGHDT and CDR2 is YYEEEE. This CDR3 is 15 amino acids long. Trimming shortened V by 0 bases and J by 3 bases, and 13 bases separated the two germline ends. The CDR3 reads CASSLEAGVDYEQYF. CDR3 nucleotide sequence: TGTGCCAGCAGCTTGGAGGCAGGGGTAGACTACGAGCAGTACTTC. The whole variable domain, filled in from reference TRBV5-6 and TRBJ2-7, reads DAGVTQSPTHLIKTRGQQVTLRCSPKSGHDTVSWYQQALGQGPQFIFQYYEEEERQRGNFPDRFSGHQFPNYSSELNVNALLLGDSALYLCASSLEAGVDYEQYFGPGTRLTVT.

V and J are TRBV5-6 and TRBJ1-2; the D is unclear. Germline V lookup: CDR1 SGHDT, CDR2 YYEEEE. There are 12 residues in the CDR3. V was shortened by 5 bases and J by 3 bases, with 8 bases between the two germline ends. Written as DNA, the CDR3 is TGTGCCAGCAGACTGGCGGACTATGGCTACACCTTC. It yields the protein CASRLADYGYTF. Looking up the rest from reference TRBV5-6 and TRBJ1-2 gives the full variable domain: DAGVTQSPTHLIKTRGQQVTLRCSPKSGHDTVSWYQQALGQGPQFIFQYYEEEERQRGNFPDRFSGHQFPNYSSELNVNALLLGDSALYLCASRLADYGYTFGSGTRLTVV.

This chain joins TRBV6-6 and TRBJ1-1; D gene ambiguous. Germline V gene sequence: CDR1 MNHNY, CDR2 SVGAGI (reference sequence). V lost 4 bases to trimming and J lost 8 bases, with 14 bases between them. The CDR3 runs to 13 residues. CDR3 loop: CASSSADGDEAFF. CDR3 sequence (DNA): TGTGCCAGCAGTTCTGCGGACGGCGACGAAGCTTTCTTT.

The chain uses TRBV7-2 and TRBJ2-7; D perhaps matches TRBD2 (5 bases). The CDR3 extends over 15 amino acids. Germline CDR1 and CDR2: SGHTA and FQGNSA. V lost 4 bases and J 6 bases, leaving 19 bases between the germline ends. The CDR3 coding sequence is TGTGCCAGCAGCTCAAAAAACGGGGAAACGGGCGAGCAGTACTTC. Translated: CASSSKNGETGEQYF.

V is TRBV5-1 and J is TRBJ1-3; D gene uncertain. CDR3 length: 15 amino acids. V was clipped by 0 bases and J by 2 bases, with 9 bases between them. Germline values: CDR1 SGHRS, CDR2 YFSETQ. CDR3 amino acids: CASSLDKAPGNTIYF. The CDR3 nucleotides are TGCGCCAGCAGCTTGGACAAGGCGCCTGGAAACACCATATATTTT. The variable domain in full, with the rest retrieved from reference TRBV5-1 and TRBJ1-3, is KAGVTQTPRYLIKTRGQQVTLSCSPISGHRSVSWYQQTPGQGLQFLFEYFSETQRNKGNFPGRFSGRQFSNSRSEMNVSTLELGDSALYLCASSLDKAPGNTIYFGEGSWLTVV.

This clone was recorded once. The rearrangement links TRBV5-4 to TRBJ2-5, with TRBD2 identical over 12 bases. With V trimmed by 5 bases and J by 5 bases, 7 bases remained unmatched. There are 15 residues in the CDR3. CDR1 and CDR2 from the germline V gene are SGHNT and YYREEE (reference sequence). In nucleotides, the CDR3 is TGTGCCAGCAGTAGGACTAGCGGGGAGTTTGAGACCCAGTACTTC. This gives the protein CASSRTSGEFETQYF.